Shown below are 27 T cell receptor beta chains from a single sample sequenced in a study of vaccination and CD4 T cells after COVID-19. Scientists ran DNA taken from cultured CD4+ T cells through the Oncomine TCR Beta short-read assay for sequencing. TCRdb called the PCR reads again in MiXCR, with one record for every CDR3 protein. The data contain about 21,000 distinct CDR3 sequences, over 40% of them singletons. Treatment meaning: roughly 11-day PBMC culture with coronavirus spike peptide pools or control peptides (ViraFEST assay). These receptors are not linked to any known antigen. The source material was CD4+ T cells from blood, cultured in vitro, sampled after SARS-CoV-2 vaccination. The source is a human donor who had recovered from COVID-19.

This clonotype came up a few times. CDR3 amino acids: CASTHRGGPRWHEQYF. The CDR3 bases are TGTGCCAGCACCCACCGGGGAGGGCCGAGGTGGCACGAGCAGTACTTC. This rearrangement joins TRBV11-3 to TRBJ2-7, with 7 bases matching TRBD2. This CDR3 is 16 amino acids long. Germline CDR1 reads SGHNT; CDR2 reads YENEEA. The V and J ends lost 7 bases and 5 bases, in that order; junction bases with no gene match: 17.

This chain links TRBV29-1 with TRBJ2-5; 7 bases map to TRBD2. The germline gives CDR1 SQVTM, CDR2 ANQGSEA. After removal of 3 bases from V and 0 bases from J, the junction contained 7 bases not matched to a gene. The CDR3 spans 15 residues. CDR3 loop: CSVEHTGGYQETQYF. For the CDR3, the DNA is TGCAGCGTTGAGCATACCGGGGGGTACCAAGAGACCCAGTACTTC.

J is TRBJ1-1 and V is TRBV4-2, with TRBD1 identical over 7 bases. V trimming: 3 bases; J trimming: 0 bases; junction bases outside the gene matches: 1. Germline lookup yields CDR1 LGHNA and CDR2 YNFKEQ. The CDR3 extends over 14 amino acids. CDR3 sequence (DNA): TGTGCCAGCAGCCACGGGACAGTGAACACTGAAGCTTTCTTT. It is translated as CASSHGTVNTEAFF.

The CDR3, as DNA: TGTGCCAGTAGCGCCCTGGCGGGAGAGTACGAGCAGTACTTC. Its protein product is CASSALAGEYEQYF. The V and J genes are TRBV19 and TRBJ2-7; the match to TRBD2 covers 7 bases. This CDR3 region has 14 residues. J lost 4 bases, V lost 6 bases, and 9 bases had no gene match. Germline V lookup: CDR1 LNHDA, CDR2 SQIVND (reference sequence).

The CDR3 nucleotides read TGTGCCAGTAGTGTGACAGGGATTAACTATGGCTACACCTTC. Its protein is CASSVTGINYGYTF. The genes are TRBV19 and TRBJ1-2; 7 nucleotides align to TRBD1. Germline loops: CDR1 LNHDA, CDR2 SQIVND (reference sequence). V was clipped by 5 bases and J by 1 base; unmatched bases: 4. The CDR3 length is 14 residues.

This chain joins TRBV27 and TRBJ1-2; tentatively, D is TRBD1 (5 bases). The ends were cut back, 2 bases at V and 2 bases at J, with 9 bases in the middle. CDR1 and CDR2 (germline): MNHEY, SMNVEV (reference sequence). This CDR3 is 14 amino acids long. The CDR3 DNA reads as TGTGCCAGCAGTTTAACCAGGGCGAACTATGGCTACACCTTC. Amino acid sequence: CASSLTRANYGYTF.

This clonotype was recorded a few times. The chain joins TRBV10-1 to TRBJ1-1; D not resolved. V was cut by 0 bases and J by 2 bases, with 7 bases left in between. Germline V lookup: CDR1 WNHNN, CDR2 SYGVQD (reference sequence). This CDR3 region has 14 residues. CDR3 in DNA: TGCGCCAGCAGTGAGTCGAGGCTTAACACTGAAGCTTTCTTT. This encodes CASSESRLNTEAFF.

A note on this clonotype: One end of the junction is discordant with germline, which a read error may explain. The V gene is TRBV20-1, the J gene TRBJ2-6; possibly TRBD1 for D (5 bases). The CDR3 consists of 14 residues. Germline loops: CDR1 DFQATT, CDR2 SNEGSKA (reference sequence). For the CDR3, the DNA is TGCAGTGCTAGAGGTGGTCCTGGGGCCAACGTCTTGACTTTC. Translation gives CSARGGPGANVLTF.

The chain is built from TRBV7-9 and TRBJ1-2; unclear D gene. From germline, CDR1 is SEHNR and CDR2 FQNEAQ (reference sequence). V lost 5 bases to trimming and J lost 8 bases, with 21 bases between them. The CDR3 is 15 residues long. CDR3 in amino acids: CASSATTAYSDGYTF. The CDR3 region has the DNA TGTGCCAGCAGCGCTACCACTGCTTATTCCGACGGCTACACCTTC.

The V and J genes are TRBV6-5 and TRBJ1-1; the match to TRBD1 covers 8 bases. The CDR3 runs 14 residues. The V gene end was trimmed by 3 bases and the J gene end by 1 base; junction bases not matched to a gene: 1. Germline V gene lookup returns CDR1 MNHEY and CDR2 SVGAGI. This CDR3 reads CASSYGQGNTEAFF. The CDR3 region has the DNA TGTGCCAGCAGTTATGGACAGGGGAACACTGAAGCTTTCTTT.

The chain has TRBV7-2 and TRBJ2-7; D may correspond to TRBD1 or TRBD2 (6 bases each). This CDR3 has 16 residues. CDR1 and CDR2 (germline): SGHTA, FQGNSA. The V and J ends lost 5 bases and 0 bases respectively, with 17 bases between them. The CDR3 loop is CASSPRGGGSSYEQYF. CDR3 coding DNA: TGTGCCAGCAGCCCACGAGGAGGGGGGAGCTCCTACGAGCAGTACTTC.

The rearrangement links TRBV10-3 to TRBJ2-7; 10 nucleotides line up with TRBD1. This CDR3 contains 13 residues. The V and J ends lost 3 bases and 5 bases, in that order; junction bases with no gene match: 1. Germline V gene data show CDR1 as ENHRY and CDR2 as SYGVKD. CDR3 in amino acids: CAISEGTGDEQYF. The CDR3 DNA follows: TGTGCCATCAGTGAAGGGACAGGGGACGAGCAGTACTTC.

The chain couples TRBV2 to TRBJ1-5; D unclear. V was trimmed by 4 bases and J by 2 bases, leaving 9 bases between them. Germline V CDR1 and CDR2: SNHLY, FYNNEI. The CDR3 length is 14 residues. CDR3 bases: TGTGCCAGCAGTGCTAGGGCAGGCAATCAGCCCCAGCATTTT. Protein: CASSARAGNQPQHF.

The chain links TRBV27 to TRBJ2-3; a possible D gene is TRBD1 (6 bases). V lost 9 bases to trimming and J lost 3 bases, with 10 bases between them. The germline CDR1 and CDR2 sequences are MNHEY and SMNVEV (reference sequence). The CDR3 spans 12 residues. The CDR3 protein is CASVGGTDTQYF. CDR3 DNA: TGTGCCAGTGTAGGGGGAACAGATACGCAGTATTTT.

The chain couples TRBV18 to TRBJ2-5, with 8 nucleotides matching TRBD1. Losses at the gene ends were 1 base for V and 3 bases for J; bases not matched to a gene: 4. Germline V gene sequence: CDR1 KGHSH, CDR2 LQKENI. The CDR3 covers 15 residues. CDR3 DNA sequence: TGTGCCAGCTCACCACGGACAGGGAATAAAGAGACCCAGTACTTC. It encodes CASSPRTGNKETQYF.

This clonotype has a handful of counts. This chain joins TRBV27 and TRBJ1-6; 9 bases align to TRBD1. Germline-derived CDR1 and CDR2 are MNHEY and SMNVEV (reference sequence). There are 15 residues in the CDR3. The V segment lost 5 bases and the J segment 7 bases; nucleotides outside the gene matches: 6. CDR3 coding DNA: TGTGCCAGCAGTCCATGGACAGGGGACAATTCACCCCTCCACTTT. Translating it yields CASSPWTGDNSPLHF.

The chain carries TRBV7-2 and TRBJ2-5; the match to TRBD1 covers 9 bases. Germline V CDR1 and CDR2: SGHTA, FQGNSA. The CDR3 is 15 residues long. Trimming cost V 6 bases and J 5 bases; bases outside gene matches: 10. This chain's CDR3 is CASSEAGTGSETQYF. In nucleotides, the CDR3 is TGTGCCAGCAGTGAGGCCGGGACAGGGTCCGAGACCCAGTACTTC.

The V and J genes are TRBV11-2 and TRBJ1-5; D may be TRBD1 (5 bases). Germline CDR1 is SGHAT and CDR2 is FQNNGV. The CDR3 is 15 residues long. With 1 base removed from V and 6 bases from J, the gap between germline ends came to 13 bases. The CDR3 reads CASSLVAGQSQPQHF. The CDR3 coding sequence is TGTGCCAGCAGCTTAGTTGCAGGGCAGAGTCAGCCCCAGCATTTT. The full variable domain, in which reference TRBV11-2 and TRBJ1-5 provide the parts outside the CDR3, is EAGVAQSPRYKIIEKRQSVAFWCNPISGHATLYWYQQILGQGPKLLIQFQNNGVVDDSQLPKDRFSAERLKGVDSTLKIQPAKLEDSAVYLCASSLVAGQSQPQHFGDGTRLSIL.

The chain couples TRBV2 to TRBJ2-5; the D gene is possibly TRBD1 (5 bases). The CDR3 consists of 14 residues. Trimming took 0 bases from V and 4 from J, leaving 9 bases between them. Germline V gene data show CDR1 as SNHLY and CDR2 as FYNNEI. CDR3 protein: CASSEARGRETQYF. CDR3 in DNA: TGTGCCAGCAGTGAAGCTAGGGGAAGAGAGACCCAGTACTTC.

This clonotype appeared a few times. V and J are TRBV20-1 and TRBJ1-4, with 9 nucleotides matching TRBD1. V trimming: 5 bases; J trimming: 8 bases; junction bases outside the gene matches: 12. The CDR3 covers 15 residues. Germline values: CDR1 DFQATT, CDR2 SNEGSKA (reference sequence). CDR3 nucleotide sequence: TGCAGTGCTGGGACAGGGAACAGGGGTAGGGAAAAACTGTTTTTT. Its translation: CSAGTGNRGREKLFF.

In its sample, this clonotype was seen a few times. For the CDR3, the DNA is TGCAGTGCTAGGGACTGGGGGGGGACAGTACCGGAGCCCCAGCATTTT. It translates to CSARDWGGTVPEPQHF. This chain uses TRBV20-1 with TRBJ1-5; 7 bases are shared with TRBD1. Germline CDR1 and CDR2: DFQATT and SNEGSKA (reference sequence). Trimming cost V 3 bases and J 8 bases; bases outside gene matches: 16. The CDR3 covers 16 residues.

The CDR3 spells CASRPSRTGFGQPQHF. CDR3 nucleotides: TGTGCCAGCAGACCCTCCCGGACAGGGTTCGGACAGCCCCAGCATTTT. The J gene is TRBJ1-5, the V gene TRBV6-1; TRBD1 matches at 8 bases. Germline V gene sequence: CDR1 MNHNS, CDR2 SASEGT. The CDR3 runs 16 residues. The V gene end was trimmed by 6 bases and the J gene end by 7 bases; junction bases not matched to a gene: 14.

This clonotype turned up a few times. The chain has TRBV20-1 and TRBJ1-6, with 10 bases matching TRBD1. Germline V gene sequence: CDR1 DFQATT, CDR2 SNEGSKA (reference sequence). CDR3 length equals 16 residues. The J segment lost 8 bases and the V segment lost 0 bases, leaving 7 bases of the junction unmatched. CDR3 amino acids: CSARDHRQGADSPLHF. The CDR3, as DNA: TGCAGTGCTAGAGATCATCGACAGGGGGCAGATTCACCCCTCCACTTT.

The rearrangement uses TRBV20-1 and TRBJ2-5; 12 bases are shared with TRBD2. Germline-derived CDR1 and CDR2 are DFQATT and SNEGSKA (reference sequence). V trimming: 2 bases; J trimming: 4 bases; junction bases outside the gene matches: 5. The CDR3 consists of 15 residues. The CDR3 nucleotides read TGCAGTGCTAGAAAACCGGGACTAGCGGGAGAGACCCAGTACTTC. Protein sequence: CSARKPGLAGETQYF.

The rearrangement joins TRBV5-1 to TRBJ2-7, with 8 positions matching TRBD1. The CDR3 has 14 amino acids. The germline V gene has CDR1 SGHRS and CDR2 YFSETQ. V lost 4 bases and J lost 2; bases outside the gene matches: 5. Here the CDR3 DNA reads TGCGCCAGCAGCGCCGACAGGGGAACCTACGAGCAGTACTTC. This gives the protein CASSADRGTYEQYF.

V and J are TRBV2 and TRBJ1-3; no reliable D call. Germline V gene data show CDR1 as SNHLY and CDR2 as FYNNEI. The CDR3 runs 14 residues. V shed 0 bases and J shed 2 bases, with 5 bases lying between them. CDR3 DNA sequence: TGTGCCAGCAGTGAAGCGAGAACTGGAAACACCATATATTTT. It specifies CASSEARTGNTIYF.

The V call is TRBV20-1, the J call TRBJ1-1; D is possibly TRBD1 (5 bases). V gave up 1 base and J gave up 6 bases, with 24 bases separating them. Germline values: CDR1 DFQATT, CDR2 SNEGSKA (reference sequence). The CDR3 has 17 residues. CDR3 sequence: CSARAWRGGQGISEAFF. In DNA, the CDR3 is TGCAGTGCTAGAGCGTGGCGCGGGGGTCAGGGTATATCTGAAGCTTTCTTT.